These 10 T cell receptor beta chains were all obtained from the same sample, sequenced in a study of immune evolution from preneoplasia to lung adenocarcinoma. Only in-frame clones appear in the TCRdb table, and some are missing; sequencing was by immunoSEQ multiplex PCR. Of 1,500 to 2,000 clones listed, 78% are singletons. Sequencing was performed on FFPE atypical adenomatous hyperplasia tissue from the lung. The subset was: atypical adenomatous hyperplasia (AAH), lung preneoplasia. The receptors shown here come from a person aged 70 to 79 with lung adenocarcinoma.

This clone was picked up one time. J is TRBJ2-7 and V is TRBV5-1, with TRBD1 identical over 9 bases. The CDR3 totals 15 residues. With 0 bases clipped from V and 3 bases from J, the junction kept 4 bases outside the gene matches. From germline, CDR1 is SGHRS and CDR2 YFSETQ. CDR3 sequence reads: CASSLDGTGIYEQYF. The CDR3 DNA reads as TGCGCCAGCAGCTTGGACGGGACAGGGATCTACGAGCAGTACTTC.

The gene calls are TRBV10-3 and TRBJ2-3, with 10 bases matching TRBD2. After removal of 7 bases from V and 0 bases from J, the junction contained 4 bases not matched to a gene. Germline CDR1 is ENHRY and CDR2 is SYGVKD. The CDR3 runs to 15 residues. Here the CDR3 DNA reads TGTGCCATCAACCATAGCGGGGGGAGCACAGATACGCAGTATTTT. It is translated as CAINHSGGSTDTQYF.

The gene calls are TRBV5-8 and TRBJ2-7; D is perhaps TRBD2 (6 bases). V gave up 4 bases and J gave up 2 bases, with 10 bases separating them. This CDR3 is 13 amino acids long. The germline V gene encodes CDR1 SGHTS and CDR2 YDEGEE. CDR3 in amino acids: CASSRGLPYEQYF. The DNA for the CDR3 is TGTGCCAGCAGCCGCGGACTACCCTACGAGCAGTACTTC.

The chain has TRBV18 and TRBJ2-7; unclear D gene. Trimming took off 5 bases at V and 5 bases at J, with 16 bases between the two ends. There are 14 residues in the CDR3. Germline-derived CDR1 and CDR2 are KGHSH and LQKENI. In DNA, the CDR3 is TGTGCCAGCTCAGCTACATGGGGAATCCACGAGCAGTACTTC. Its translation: CASSATWGIHEQYF.

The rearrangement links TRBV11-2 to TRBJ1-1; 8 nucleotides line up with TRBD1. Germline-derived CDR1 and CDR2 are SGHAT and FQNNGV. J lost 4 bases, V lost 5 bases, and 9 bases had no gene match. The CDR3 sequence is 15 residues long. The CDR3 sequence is CASSDDRGSVTEAFF. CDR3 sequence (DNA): TGTGCCAGCAGCGACGACAGGGGCTCTGTCACTGAAGCTTTCTTT.

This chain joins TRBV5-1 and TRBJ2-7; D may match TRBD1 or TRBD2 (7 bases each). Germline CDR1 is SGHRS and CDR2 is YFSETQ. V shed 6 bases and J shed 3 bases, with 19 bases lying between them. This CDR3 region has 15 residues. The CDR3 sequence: CASNPGGGGGYEQYF. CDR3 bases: TGCGCCAGCAACCCCGGGGGAGGGGGCGGCTACGAGCAGTACTTC.

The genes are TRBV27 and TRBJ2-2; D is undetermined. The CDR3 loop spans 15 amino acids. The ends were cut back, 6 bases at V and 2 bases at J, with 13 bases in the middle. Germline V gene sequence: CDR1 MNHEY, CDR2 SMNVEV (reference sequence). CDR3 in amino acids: CASRRPGPNTGELFF. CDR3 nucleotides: TGTGCCAGCAGGCGCCCGGGTCCTAACACCGGGGAGCTGTTTTTT.

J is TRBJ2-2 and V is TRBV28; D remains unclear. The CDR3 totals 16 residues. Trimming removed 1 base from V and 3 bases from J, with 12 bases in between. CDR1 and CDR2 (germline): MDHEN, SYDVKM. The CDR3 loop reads CASSLFGRSDTGELFF. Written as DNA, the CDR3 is TGTGCCAGCAGTTTATTCGGGCGCAGTGACACCGGGGAGCTGTTTTTT.

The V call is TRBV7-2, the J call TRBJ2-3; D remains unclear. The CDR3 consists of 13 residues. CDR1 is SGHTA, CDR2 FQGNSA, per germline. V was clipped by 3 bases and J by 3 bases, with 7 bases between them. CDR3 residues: CASSFMGTDTQYF. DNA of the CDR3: TGTGCCAGCAGCTTTATGGGTACAGATACGCAGTATTTT.

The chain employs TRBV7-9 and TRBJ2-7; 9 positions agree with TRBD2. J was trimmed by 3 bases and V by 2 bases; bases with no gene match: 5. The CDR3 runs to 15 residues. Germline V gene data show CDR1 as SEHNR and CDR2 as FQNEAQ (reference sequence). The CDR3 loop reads CASSLNVAGDYEQYF. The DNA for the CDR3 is TGTGCCAGCAGCTTAAATGTAGCGGGAGACTACGAGCAGTACTTC.